This T cell receptor (beta chain) is drawn from a study of CXCR3-negative and CXCR3-positive naive CD8 T cells. This CDR3 has 14 residues. The germline V gene has CDR1 SGHKS and CDR2 YYEKEE (reference sequence). UMI-tagged TRB cDNA libraries were built via 5' RACE. TCRdb reworked the 5' RACE reads into one entry per CDR3 protein, no DNA. The listing records roughly 89,000 distinct CDR3 sequences. The gene calls are TRBV5-5 and TRBJ2-5; TCRdb gives TRBD1 as the D gene, but with no DNA this cannot be confirmed. This TCR derives from a human donor in good health. Some clones in this sample may be carry-over from other donors' samples. The sequenced material came from naive CXCR3- CD8+ T cells from blood. Subset specified: CD45RO-CCR7+CD27+CD95- naive CD8+ T cells lacking CXCR3 (TNR3-). The CDR3 is CASSPPWGVETQYF.